This TCR beta chain appears in the sequencing data of a study of T cells expressing NK-cell markers. Study information: Just one sequenced donor of eight was HCMV-seronegative, while seven were seropositive.

The CDR3 contains 15 residues. CDR1 is SGDLS, CDR2 YYNGEE, per germline. Concerning this clonotype itself: Its antigen is unknown.

Synthesis of TCR beta cDNA relied on 5'RACE template switching carrying UMIs. TCRdb reprocessed the 5' RACE reads, with one entry per CDR3 protein and no DNA. This sample carries 200,000 to 300,000 distinct CDR3 sequences, with approximately 0.42% going to the ten biggest clones. Study-wide points: In a handful of donors, dominant clonotypes made up about 25-60.1% of CD3+CD56-NKG2C+ cells. Dominant NKG2C+ clonotypes accounted for about 1.0-8% of CD8+ T cells in 5 to 7 donors.

V and J are TRBV9 and TRBJ2-7; there is no DNA to check the TCRdb D call of TRBD1. This TCR was sampled from a man in his late teens or twenties in good health. Sequenced material: blood T cells: a sorted CD56 or NKG2C T cell subset, CD4+ or CD8+ T cells, or bulk PBMC T cells (not recorded which). Here the CDR3 reads CASSDDRVNSYEQYF. The full variable domain, completed using reference TRBV9 and TRBJ2-7, is DSGVTQTPKHLITATGQRVTLRCSPRSGDLSVYWYQQSLDQGLQFLIQYYNGEERAKGNILERFSAQQFPDLHSELNLSSLELGDSALYFCASSDDRVNSYEQYFGPGTRLTVT.